Following are 30 T cell receptor beta chains from one sample sequenced in a study of CXCR3-negative and CXCR3-positive naive CD8 T cells (dated by TCRdb to between 2018 and 2021). Their antigens are not known. General study outcomes and caveats: Compared with CXCR3-negative naive cells, CXCR3-positive naive cells had TRB CDR3s with higher hydrophobicity (lower Kidera factor 4), lower energy, and higher strength and volume indices.

Data came from a NextSeq 550. The Human TCR Profiling Kit (MiLaboratory) was used to make UMI-labeled 5' RACE TRB cDNA libraries. TCRdb reprocessed the public reads and reports one entry per CDR3 protein sequence, without DNA. The table held for this sample gives over 55,000 distinct CDR3 sequences. The ten largest clones represent roughly 0.5% of the sample. The sequenced sample consisted of naive CXCR3+ CD8+ T cells from blood. The cell subset or site label, as the study defines it: CD45RO-CCR7+CD27+CD95- naive CD8+ T cells expressing CXCR3 (TNR3+). Receptors were obtained from a human donor in good health. Some clones in this sample may be carry-over from other donors' samples.

The rearrangement joins TRBV20-1 to TRBJ2-7. The CDR3 totals 12 residues. Germline loops: CDR1 DFQATT, CDR2 SNEGSKA (reference sequence). CDR3: CSARDTSYEQYF.

The rearrangement joins TRBV14 to TRBJ2-5; TCRdb indicates TRBD2, and absent DNA this call remains unverified. The CDR3 is made up of 16 amino acids. CDR1 SGHDN and CDR2 FVKESK come from the germline V gene. CDR3 region: CASSQVPAGEQETQYF. Variable domain in full (rest from reference TRBV14 and TRBJ2-5): EAGVTQFPSHSVIEKGQTVTLRCDPISGHDNLYWYRRVMGKEIKFLLHFVKESKQDESGMPNNRFLAERTGGTYSTLKVQPAELEDSGVYFCASSQVPAGEQETQYFGPGTRLLVL.

The rearrangement uses TRBV4-3 and TRBJ2-1; with no DNA, the TCRdb D assignment of TRBD1 cannot be verified. The CDR3 consists of 17 residues. CDR1 LGHNA and CDR2 YSLEER come from the germline V gene. The CDR3 reads CASSQDGAGSSYNEQFF.

The chain recombines TRBV7-9 with TRBJ2-5; TCRdb's D call of TRBD2 is untestable without DNA. The CDR3 extends over 14 amino acids. Per germline, CDR1 SEHNR and CDR2 FQNEAQ (reference sequence). CDR3 protein: CASSVGGAKETQYF.

The chain links TRBV5-6 to TRBJ2-7; the TRBD2 assignment by TCRdb is unverifiable without DNA. The length of the CDR3 is 13 residues. Germline V gene lookup returns CDR1 SGHDT and CDR2 YYEEEE. CDR3 residues: CASSFGPAYEQYF.

This CDR3 is CASSAIVDRGYTF. The chain combines TRBV12-3 or TRBV12-4 with TRBJ1-2; no DNA is available, so the TRBD1 call from TCRdb remains unchecked. The CDR3 is 13 residues long.

This sequence joins TRBV6-6 and TRBJ2-1; TCRdb's D gene call, TRBD2, goes unchecked for lack of DNA. This CDR3 spans 15 amino acids. Germline V lookup: CDR1 MNHNY, CDR2 SVGAGI (reference sequence). CDR3 residues: CASSSRLAGFHEQFF.

J is TRBJ2-3 and V is TRBV7-9. Germline loops: CDR1 SEHNR, CDR2 FQNEAQ (reference sequence). The CDR3 loop spans 13 amino acids. CDR3 protein: CASSPILTDTQYF.

The CDR3: CASRTSATFTDTQYF. The chain links TRBV6-2 or TRBV6-3 to TRBJ2-3; with no DNA, the TCRdb D assignment of TRBD2 cannot be verified. Germline assignment: CDR1 MNHEY and CDR2 SVGEGT. CDR3 length: 15 amino acids.

This rearrangement joins TRBV3-1 to TRBJ2-7; TCRdb calls TRBD1, which cannot be checked without DNA. Germline V gives CDR1 LGHDT, CDR2 YNNKEL (reference sequence). The CDR3 runs to 14 residues. The CDR3 is CASSHLDRAYEQYF.

The gene calls are TRBV20-1 and TRBJ2-7; TCRdb lists TRBD2, though no DNA is available to test this call. Germline-derived CDR1 and CDR2 are DFQATT and SNEGSKA (reference sequence). The CDR3 spans 13 residues. CDR3 sequence reads: CSARGLGVYEQYF.

The chain links TRBV25-1 to TRBJ2-7; absent DNA, TCRdb's TRBD1 call cannot be checked. CDR3 length: 16 residues. Looked up from germline, CDR1 is MGHDK and CDR2 is SYGVNS. CDR3 amino acids: CASSEYSGGEVNEQYF.

The V gene is TRBV15, the J gene TRBJ2-2; TCRdb proposes TRBD1, but this gene call is untestable without DNA. From germline, CDR1 is LNHNV and CDR2 YYDKDF (reference sequence). This CDR3 is 17 amino acids long. This CDR3 is CATSRVGRQGNTGELFF.

V gene TRBV7-9 combines with J gene TRBJ1-4. Per the germline V gene, CDR1 is SEHNR and CDR2 is FQNEAQ (reference sequence). The CDR3 length is 13 residues. The CDR3 spells CASSLAGSEKLFF.

This chain joins TRBV29-1 and TRBJ2-3; TCRdb's D call of TRBD2 is untestable without DNA. This CDR3 contains 11 residues. CDR1 is SQVTM and CDR2 is ANQGSEA in the germline V gene. The CDR3 here is CSVVWGLAPYF.

V usage is TRBV14 and J usage is TRBJ2-7. CDR3 size: 14 residues. Germline V CDR1 and CDR2: SGHDN, FVKESK. CDR3 amino acids: CASSQTKVSYEQYF.

The chain's CDR3 is CASSQALEGEQFF. V is TRBV4-3 and J is TRBJ2-1; with no DNA, the TCRdb D assignment of TRBD2 cannot be verified. This CDR3 has 13 amino acids. Germline CDR1 and CDR2: LGHNA and YSLEER.

V and J are TRBV12-3 or TRBV12-4 and TRBJ2-5; TCRdb's D call of TRBD2 is untestable without DNA. The CDR3 contains 16 residues. This CDR3 reads CASSPRLAGGQETQYF.

The chain joins TRBV6-4 to TRBJ1-2; TCRdb indicates TRBD1, and absent DNA this call remains unverified. Per the germline V gene, CDR1 is MRHNA and CDR2 is SNTAGT. This CDR3 contains 14 residues. This CDR3 is CASSAGAGDLGYTF.

The chain combines TRBV10-3 with TRBJ1-6; TCRdb's D gene call, TRBD1, goes unchecked for lack of DNA. The germline CDR1 and CDR2 sequences are ENHRY and SYGVKD. This CDR3 is built from 15 residues. The CDR3 loop reads CAISEEGQGRSPLHF.

This chain links TRBV29-1 with TRBJ2-1; TCRdb's D call, TRBD2, is unchecked because there is no DNA. This CDR3 has 12 residues. Germline lookup yields CDR1 SQVTM and CDR2 ANQGSEA. The CDR3 reads CSGLAGGSEQFF.

CDR3: CASSQTQGYYEQYF. V and J are TRBV7-9 and TRBJ2-7; the TCRdb D gene call, TRBD1, has no DNA to confirm it. This CDR3 has 14 residues. Germline V lookup: CDR1 SEHNR, CDR2 FQNEAQ (reference sequence).

The V gene is TRBV9, the J gene TRBJ1-3. In germline, CDR1 is SGDLS, CDR2 YYNGEE. The CDR3 covers 13 residues. The chain's CDR3 is CASSGISGNTIYF.

The chain has TRBV21-1 and TRBJ2-7. TRBV21-1 is a listed pseudogene. This CDR3 contains 15 residues. CDR3 loop: CASSSLWTDSYEQYF.

The J gene is TRBJ2-1, the V gene TRBV7-3; TCRdb's D call, TRBD1, is unchecked because there is no DNA. Germline CDR1 reads SGHTA; CDR2 reads FQGTGA. The CDR3 runs 14 residues. CDR3 region: CASSLTSDSNEQFF. The full variable domain, completed using reference TRBV7-3 and TRBJ2-1, is GAGVSQTPSNKVTEKGKYVELRCDPISGHTALYWYRQSLGQGPEFLIYFQGTGAADDSGLPNDRFFAVRPEGSVSTLKIQRTERGDSAVYLCASSLTSDSNEQFFGPGTRLTVL.

V usage is TRBV5-1 and J usage is TRBJ2-7; TCRdb outputs TRBD1, but without DNA this stays unchecked. The CDR3 runs to 15 residues. Germline V gives CDR1 SGHRS, CDR2 YFSETQ. CDR3 in amino acids: CASSVTGTGINEQYF.

The chain couples TRBV7-6 to TRBJ2-5. The CDR3 is 14 residues long. Germline assignment: CDR1 SGHVS and CDR2 FNYEAQ. CDR3 amino acids: CASSLREWLETQYF.

The rearrangement joins TRBV4-3 to TRBJ1-5. This CDR3 is built from 13 residues. Looked up from germline, CDR1 is LGHNA and CDR2 is YSLEER. CDR3: CASSQWRNQPQHF.

The rearrangement uses TRBV7-9 and TRBJ2-4; TCRdb's assignment of TRBD2 cannot be checked, as there is no DNA. Germline V lookup: CDR1 SEHNR, CDR2 FQNEAQ (reference sequence). The CDR3 extends over 14 amino acids. CDR3 protein: CASSSLAGRDIQYF.

The chain carries TRBV28 and TRBJ2-1; the TRBD2 assignment by TCRdb is unverifiable without DNA. The CDR3 spans 17 residues. CDR1 is MDHEN and CDR2 is SYDVKM in the germline V gene. CDR3 in amino acids: CASSPRLAGRPGDEQFF.